These 2 T cell receptor beta chains were sequenced from one sample in a study of T cells after yellow fever vaccination. In TCRdb, the 5' RACE reads were re-called with MiXCR into one record per CDR3 protein. The sample lists some 550,000 distinct CDR3 sequences, about 19% occurring once. Material: PBMCs, obtained 15 days after the yellow fever booster vaccination. Receptors originate from a young man who received the YFV17D yellow fever vaccine.

V and J are TRBV5-1 and TRBJ2-5; TRBD2 is a possible D gene (6 bases). Per the germline V gene, CDR1 is SGHRS and CDR2 is YFSETQ. V lost 3 bases and J lost 4, with 16 bases in between. The CDR3 is 15 amino acids. In DNA form, the CDR3 reads TGCGCCAGCAGCTCCGGCGGGGCAGGGACAGAGACCCAGTACTTC. Amino acids: CASSSGGAGTETQYF.

The chain employs TRBV4-3 and TRBJ2-3; 9 nucleotides line up with TRBD2. V was pared by 0 bases and J by 5 bases, with 9 bases of the junction left unmatched. The CDR3 sequence is 17 residues long. Germline-derived CDR1 and CDR2 are LGHNA and YSLEER. The DNA for the CDR3 is TGCGCCAGCAGCCAAGAGTCTAGCGGGGCCTTAGGAGATACGCAGTATTTT. This translates into CASSQESSGALGDTQYF.